The source of this TCR beta chain is a study of shared clonotypes between healthy human individuals. In its sample, this clone was seen once. The investigators split CD4+ cells into a CD45RA+ naive subset and a CD45RA-negative memory subset. The deep-level immunoSEQ assay was used. Clones were read by immunoSEQ multiplex PCR, and TCRdb kept only the in-frame ones, dropping some. The data show some 1.4 million clones, around 97% seen once. This CDR3 is 16 amino acids long. With V trimmed by 3 bases and J by 6 bases, 10 bases remained unmatched. The germline V gene encodes CDR1 KGHSH and CDR2 LQKENI. The rearrangement links TRBV18 to TRBJ2-1; TRBD2 aligns across 8 bases. This clonotype was obtained from a man aged 25 to 40 in good health. Sample: naive CD4+ T cells sorted from blood. Specified subset: CD45RA+ positively selected. The CDR3 region has the DNA TGTGCCAGCTCACCCTGGAGTGCTAGCGGGCCCAATGAGCAGTTCTTC. It translates to CASSPWSASGPNEQFF.